This TCR beta chain was profiled in a study of T cells in Graves' hyperthyroidism and ophthalmopathy. About the study: Peripheral blood was drawn at first diagnosis, prior to all treatment.

Details on this clonotype: Its antigen is not known.

Extraction of PBMCs used 7.5 to 10 ml of fresh peripheral blood. The investigators amplified TCR beta CDR3 regions from RNA transcripts. HTBI primers were the set used in a first-round RT-PCR of the TCR CDR3. MiXCR, applied by TCRdb to the multiplex PCR reads, yields one record per CDR3 protein. Of fewer than 110,000 distinct CDR3 sequences in the sample, 47% were seen once. Whole-study results and caveats: Most expanded thyroid clonotypes above 0.001 recurred in blood. Before onset, ophthalmopathy was predicted by the model a median approximately 6.5 months earlier.

The CDR3 is made up of 15 amino acids. With V trimmed by 4 bases and J by 7 bases, 12 bases remained unmatched. Germline CDR1 and CDR2: SGHTA and FQGNSA. The receptor's source is a man in his forties or fifties with Graves' hyperthyroidism. The chain couples TRBV7-2 to TRBJ1-2; 7 bases align to TRBD1. Sequencing was performed on blood. Written as DNA, the CDR3 is TGTGCCAGCAGCTCCGCGGACAAGGGGGCGTCTGGCTACACCTTC. It yields the protein CASSSADKGASGYTF.